One and the same sample provided the 3 T cell receptor beta chains below, sequenced in a study of tissue T cells after allogeneic stem cell transplantation. Profiled with immunoSEQ multiplex PCR; TCRdb holds only in-frame clones, not every one. The sample consists of tens of thousands of clones, more than 90% of them appearing once. The input for sequencing was blood, taken before transplantation. The receptors were sampled from a woman aged 35-75 years who later had graft-versus-host disease after an allogeneic stem cell transplant.

This CDR3 reads CSVESTGYTF. In nucleotides, the CDR3 is TGCAGCGTTGAAAGTACGGGGTACACCTTC. The chain carries TRBV29-1 and TRBJ1-2; D ambiguous. Germline V gene data show CDR1 as SQVTM and CDR2 as ANQGSEA. The CDR3 consists of 10 residues. Trimming shortened V by 2 bases and J by 11 bases, and 9 bases separated the two germline ends.

The rearrangement uses TRBV18 and TRBJ1-6, with 8 bases fitting TRBD1. The CDR3 runs 14 residues. The V gene end was trimmed by 1 base and the J gene end by 8 bases; junction bases not matched to a gene: 1. Germline V gene sequence: CDR1 KGHSH, CDR2 LQKENI. CDR3 amino acids: CASSPLDRDSPLHF. CDR3 DNA: TGTGCCAGCTCACCACTGGACAGGGATTCACCCCTCCACTTT.

This chain connects TRBV19 to TRBJ2-1; 10 bases align to TRBD2. The junction had 3 bases not matched to a gene; V was cut back by 4 bases and J by 6 bases. The CDR3 contains 14 residues. Germline loops: CDR1 LNHDA, CDR2 SQIVND (reference sequence). The CDR3 DNA reads TGTGCCAGTAGTAGACTAGCGGGCCGCAATGAGCAGTTCTTC. It yields the protein CASSRLAGRNEQFF.